The 8 T cell receptor beta chains reported below all come from one sample, sequenced in a study of T cells after yellow fever vaccination. MiXCR was run by TCRdb on the 5' RACE reads, yielding one entry per CDR3 protein. The data contain about 340,000 distinct CDR3 sequences, 3.5% to 4.5% of them singletons. Sample: PBMCs, taken 5 days after the yellow fever booster vaccination. These receptors were obtained from a man aged 18 to 30 who received the YFV17D yellow fever vaccine.

The gene calls are TRBV4-1 and TRBJ2-2; the D gene could be TRBD1 or TRBD2 (5 bases each). The CDR3 runs 15 residues. The ends were cut back, 5 bases at V and 6 bases at J, with 16 bases in the middle. Per the germline V gene, CDR1 is MGHRA and CDR2 is YSYEKL. CDR3 sequence reads: CASSLGEGWAGELFF. The CDR3 coding sequence is TGCGCCAGCAGCTTAGGAGAGGGGTGGGCCGGGGAGCTGTTTTTT.

The chain links TRBV3-1 to TRBJ1-2, with TRBD1 matching over 7 bases. Germline CDR1 and CDR2: LGHDT and YNNKEL (reference sequence). V gave up 1 base and J gave up 12 bases; unmatched junction bases: 5. The CDR3 runs to 12 residues. The CDR3 here is CASSQGQGRDTF. Written as DNA, the CDR3 is TGTGCCAGCAGCCAAGGACAGGGCCGAGACACCTTC.

This clonotype was recorded a few times. The gene calls are TRBV5-1 and TRBJ1-1; tentative D call: TRBD1 (6 bases). With 1 base removed from V and 1 base from J, the gap between germline ends came to 17 bases. The germline V gene encodes CDR1 SGHRS and CDR2 YFSETQ. This CDR3 contains 17 residues. The CDR3 is CASSLRLGGQGNTEAFF. CDR3 nucleotides: TGCGCCAGCAGCTTGAGGCTTGGGGGCCAGGGGAACACTGAAGCTTTCTTT.

This clonotype has a handful of counts. The rearrangement joins TRBV4-2 to TRBJ1-4, with no clear D. Germline V gives CDR1 LGHNA, CDR2 YNFKEQ. The germline V and J ends were trimmed by 4 bases and 0 bases, with 12 bases remaining between them. The CDR3 loop spans 16 amino acids. CDR3 region: CASSPRAVATNEKLFF. The CDR3 DNA follows: TGTGCCAGCAGCCCAAGAGCGGTCGCAACTAATGAAAAACTGTTTTTT.

The V call is TRBV5-4, the J call TRBJ1-1, with D unclear. This CDR3 has 15 amino acids. The V end was cut by 2 bases, the J end by 1 base, with 12 bases between. Germline V lookup: CDR1 SGHNT, CDR2 YYREEE (reference sequence). The CDR3 here is CASSFAGVENTEAFF. Written as DNA, the CDR3 is TGTGCCAGCAGCTTTGCTGGGGTCGAGAACACTGAAGCTTTCTTT.

This clonotype was observed at least ten times. V and J are TRBV4-2 and TRBJ2-2, with 9 bases matching TRBD2. The CDR3 is 16 amino acids. J was trimmed by 6 bases and V by 4 bases; bases with no gene match: 9. Germline V gene sequence: CDR1 LGHNA, CDR2 YNFKEQ. For the CDR3, the DNA is TGTGCCAGCAGCCCGACTGGGACTAGCAAGGCCGGGGAGCTGTTTTTT. Translation: CASSPTGTSKAGELFF.

V and J are TRBV27 and TRBJ2-7, with no clear D. V lost 4 bases, J lost 5 bases, and 15 bases lay in between. Per the germline V gene, CDR1 is MNHEY and CDR2 is SMNVEV (reference sequence). The length of the CDR3 is 14 residues. The CDR3 DNA follows: TGTGCCAGCAGTTCGTATATTGGGTCCCACGAGCAGTACTTC. Translation: CASSSYIGSHEQYF.

This clonotype has just a few counts. The chain is built from TRBV11-1 and TRBJ2-3; D perhaps matches TRBD2 (6 bases). Germline V gene lookup returns CDR1 SGHAT and CDR2 FQDESV (reference sequence). The CDR3 covers 15 residues. Trimming pared 5 bases from V and 2 bases from J, leaving 14 bases between. CDR3 sequence reads: CASSPLGGLTDTQYF. In DNA form, the CDR3 reads TGTGCCAGCAGCCCGCTCGGGGGTCTCACAGATACGCAGTATTTT.